The rows below give T cell receptor beta chains drawn from one sample of a study of cytomegalovirus exposure and HLA in healthy donors. The table came from immunoSEQ multiplex PCR; TCRdb's copy has only in-frame clones and leaves some out. The sample lists some 190,000 clones; about four fifths were seen once. Sequenced material: PBMCs. The receptors here all came from a female donor in good health and CMV-seronegative. Each CDR3 is given with its conserved first and last residue. D genes are given only for firm matches. Only some rows state a clone size, as once, few, many or a class for expanded clones.

v_gene	d_gene	j_gene	abundance	CDR3aa	CDR3nt
TRBV2	TRBD1	TRBJ2-7	once	CASRRDRAYEQYF	TGTGCCAGCAGGCGGGACAGGGCCTACGAGCAGTACTTC
TRBV28	TRBD1	TRBJ2-7	-	CASSLGPGTGGYEQYF	TGTGCCAGCAGTTTGGGCCCCGGGACAGGGGGCTACGAGCAGTACTTC
TRBV5-1	-	TRBJ2-7	-	CASSLGQGLAYEQYF	TGCGCCAGCAGCTTGGGCCAGGGGCTTGCCTACGAGCAGTACTTC
TRBV5-1	TRBD1	TRBJ2-7	-	CASSPQSRTGGREQYF	TGCGCCAGCAGCCCTCAGTCTCGGACAGGGGGCCGGGAGCAGTACTTC
TRBV29-1	-	TRBJ1-2	-	CSVESRTAGYGYTF	TGCAGCGTTGAGTCACGGACAGCCGGCTATGGCTACACCTTC
TRBV19	TRBD1	TRBJ2-7	-	CASSFSPGTGSYEQYF	TGTGCCAGTAGTTTCTCTCCCGGGACAGGTTCCTACGAGCAGTACTTC
TRBV2	TRBD1	TRBJ1-1	-	CASSERTGPEAFF	TGTGCCAGCAGTGAAAGGACAGGGCCCGAAGCTTTCTTT
TRBV30	TRBD2	TRBJ2-5	-	CASEIAGLRQETQYF	TGTGCCTCGGAAATAGCGGGGTTACGTCAAGAGACCCAGTACTTC
TRBV4-1	TRBD2	TRBJ2-7	few	CASSLLAGARDEQYF	TGCGCCAGCAGCCTACTAGCGGGAGCTCGGGACGAGCAGTACTTC
TRBV25-1	TRBD1	TRBJ2-7	-	CASSERSQGEIEQYF	TGTGCCAGCAGTGAACGGTCCCAGGGGGAAATCGAGCAGTACTTC
TRBV4-3	TRBD1	TRBJ2-7	few	CASSPRDSQALYF	TGCGCCAGCAGCCCTCGGGACAGCCAAGCCCTGTACTTC
TRBV7-2	-	TRBJ2-5	-	CASSLEAGRQETQYF	TGTGCCAGCAGCTTAGAGGCGGGGCGCCAAGAGACCCAGTACTTC
TRBV2	TRBD1	TRBJ2-2	-	CASNPGQGGTGELFF	TGTGCCAGCAACCCGGGACAGGGTGGGACCGGGGAGCTGTTTTTT
TRBV6-1	-	TRBJ1-5	-	CASSQGSVSNQPQHF	TGTGCCAGCAGTCAGGGGAGCGTTAGCAATCAGCCCCAGCATTTT
TRBV7-2	-	TRBJ2-7	-	CASRVGDEQYF	TGTGCCAGCAGGGTCGGTGACGAGCAGTACTTC
TRBV19	-	TRBJ1-6	-	CATRQSSYNSPLHF	TGTGCCACTCGACAGTCTTCGTATAATTCACCCCTCCACTTT
TRBV5-4	-	TRBJ1-3	-	CASSLEQSWNTIYF	TGTGCCAGCAGCTTGGAGCAATCCTGGAACACCATATATTTT
TRBV2	-	TRBJ1-5	-	CASSEVQYQPQHF	TGTGCCAGCAGTGAAGTCCAGTATCAGCCCCAGCATTTT
TRBV5-4	TRBD2	TRBJ2-3	-	CASYRGGSRADTQYF	TGTGCCAGCTACCGCGGCGGGAGTAGGGCAGATACGCAGTATTTT
TRBV6-5	TRBD2	TRBJ2-5	-	CASSYIRGRLGGTQYF	TGTGCCAGCAGTTACATTCGCGGGAGGCTTGGCGGGACCCAGTACTTC
TRBV4-1	TRBD1	TRBJ2-7	few	CASSRLPGQESEQYF	TGCGCCAGCAGCCGACTACCGGGACAGGAGTCCGAGCAGTACTTC
TRBV19	-	TRBJ1-2	few	CASSMVRYYGYTF	TGTGCCAGTAGTATGGTCAGATACTATGGCTACACCTTC
TRBV5-1	-	TRBJ2-5	-	CASSWGHQETQYF	TGCGCCAGCAGCTGGGGGCATCAGGAGACCCAGTACTTC
TRBV9	-	TRBJ2-7	few	CASSPREGFSYEQYF	TGTGCCAGCAGCCCCCGGGAAGGGTTTTCCTACGAGCAGTACTTC
TRBV6-5	-	TRBJ2-1	-	CASSRGNEQFF	TGTGCCAGCAGTAGGGGCAATGAGCAGTTCTTC
TRBV5-5	-	TRBJ1-5	-	CASSLDQGSNQPQHF	TGTGCCAGCAGCTTGGACCAGGGAAGCAATCAGCCCCAGCATTTT
TRBV5-1	-	TRBJ1-1	-	CASSLSHTAGAEAFF	TGCGCCAGCAGCTTGTCACACACAGCAGGGGCTGAAGCTTTCTTT
TRBV7-9	-	TRBJ1-2	-	CASSLWAAESYGYTF	TGTGCCAGCAGCTTGTGGGCAGCAGAATCCTATGGCTACACCTTC
TRBV7-9	TRBD2	TRBJ2-1	-	CASSLAGAGAYNEQFF	TGTGCCAGCAGCTTAGCGGGAGCGGGAGCTTACAATGAGCAGTTCTTC
TRBV27	-	TRBJ2-2	few	CASSKIPAAGELFF	TGTGCCAGCAGTAAGATCCCCGCGGCCGGGGAGCTGTTTTTT